This paragraph reports one T cell receptor beta chain. These data are taken from a study of patients and donors after allogeneic stem cell transplantation. TCRdb recomputed calls from the RT-PCR reads with MiXCR, one row per CDR3 protein. The data hold 920,000 or so distinct CDR3 sequences, with more than 15% observed a single time. The V end was cut by 3 bases, the J end by 5 bases, with 16 bases between. The CDR3 totals 15 residues. Germline V CDR1 and CDR2: LGHDT, YNNKEL (reference sequence). This sequence was found in a human donor who was either an allogeneic HSCT recipient or a stem cell or donor lymphocyte infusion donor (not recorded which). It is not recorded whose cells these are; they may come from a transplant donor. The rearrangement uses TRBV3-1 and TRBJ2-5; D is perhaps TRBD1 (6 bases). Sequences were obtained from blood, either unsorted or a sorted T cell fraction (not recorded which). The CDR3 DNA follows: TGTGCCAGCAGCCAGCTAAGACCTCAGGGGGAGACCCAGTACTTC. Encoded protein: CASSQLRPQGETQYF.